This TCR beta chain was identified in a study of blood T cell repertoires in COVID-19. About the research overall: Sample material is recorded as cDNA or gDNA derived from T cells, B-cell-depleted T cells, or PBMCs.

How the authors handled the data: Amplification of reference gene primers was used by the study to estimate nucleated cell counts. Measured with immunoSEQ multiplex PCR; TCRdb has only the in-frame clones, and not every one. V, J and clone size are those of that table, while D and trimming were read from the DNA. The profile shows around 400,000 clones, roughly 90% of them singletons. Those enrolled, adults aged 18 to 89 years, came from about two dozen US areas. Which cohort a participant joined came from the clinical history participants gave. Germline-derived CDR1 and CDR2 are KGHSH and LQKENI. This CDR3 region has 14 residues. V dropped 4 bases and J dropped 3; count of bases not matched to a gene: 3.

The chain recombines TRBV18 with TRBJ2-5; TRBD2 aligns across 9 bases. The TCR sequence derives from a young woman who had been exposed to COVID-19. Input material: PBMCs or T cells enriched from blood (not recorded which). The CDR3 here is CASSLLAGEETQYF. The CDR3 coding sequence is TGTGCCAGCTCACTATTAGCGGGAGAAGAGACCCAGTACTTC.